These 8 T cell receptor beta chains were sequenced from one sample in a study of T cells in Graves' hyperthyroidism and ophthalmopathy. The investigators amplified TCR beta CDR3 regions from RNA transcripts. A set of HTBI primers served as the primers for a first-round RT-PCR of the TCR CDR3. TCRdb independently ran MiXCR on the multiplex PCR reads; one entry per CDR3 protein. Of approximately 640,000 distinct CDR3 sequences detected, 15% to 20% appear once; the ten largest clones hold less than 20%. Sequencing used blood. The source is a man aged 50 or older with Graves' hyperthyroidism.

This clonotype has a handful of counts. V and J are TRBV14 and TRBJ2-7; possibly TRBD1 for D (5 bases). V lost 4 bases and J 5 bases, leaving 12 bases between the germline ends. Germline loops: CDR1 SGHDN, CDR2 FVKESK. The CDR3 is made up of 13 amino acids. The CDR3 DNA sequence: TGTGCCAGCAGCCGGGCAGGGAAAAACGAGCAGTACTTC. Residues: CASSRAGKNEQYF.

In its sample, this clonotype was seen many times. The genes are TRBV7-3 and TRBJ2-2, with no clear D. The CDR3 totals 17 residues. In germline, CDR1 is SGHTA, CDR2 FQGTGA. Trimming cost V 0 bases and J 0 bases, with 11 bases left between them. DNA for the CDR3: TGTGCCAGCAGCTTAACCCCAAGGGCAACGAACACCGGGGAGCTGTTTTTT. This translates into CASSLTPRATNTGELFF.

This rearrangement joins TRBV4-3 to TRBJ2-1; possibly TRBD2 for D (5 bases). The ends were cut back, 0 bases at V and 6 bases at J, with 15 bases in the middle. This CDR3 has 16 residues. CDR1 is LGHNA and CDR2 is YSLEER in the germline V gene. CDR3 sequence reads: CASSQDKSGVLNEQFF. DNA of the CDR3: TGCGCCAGCAGCCAAGATAAAAGCGGCGTACTCAATGAGCAGTTCTTC.

This clonotype was seen ten or more times. V is TRBV28 and J is TRBJ2-7; D possibly corresponds to TRBD1 (6 bases). Trimming removed 11 bases at V and 3 bases at J, with 20 bases between. This CDR3 has 14 residues. Per the germline V gene, CDR1 is MDHEN and CDR2 is SYDVKM. The CDR3 DNA reads TGTGCCTCAAACAGGGCTGATTTTAACTACGAGCAGTACTTC. Amino acid sequence: CASNRADFNYEQYF.

This clonotype was seen ten or more times. The V and J genes are TRBV7-3 and TRBJ2-1; 7 bases match TRBD1. J gave up 6 bases and V 4 bases, and 6 bases lay outside the gene matches. The length of the CDR3 is 14 residues. Germline assignment: CDR1 SGHTA and CDR2 FQGTGA. CDR3 loop: CASSSPGTVNEQFF. DNA for the CDR3: TGTGCCAGCAGCTCCCCCGGGACAGTCAATGAGCAGTTCTTC.

This clonotype showed up many times. The chain recombines TRBV6-8 with TRBJ2-7; 9 positions agree with TRBD2. V lost 4 bases, J lost 1 base, and 14 bases stayed unmatched. The germline CDR1 and CDR2 sequences are MNHGY and SAAAGT. CDR3 length: 18 residues. CDR3 residues: CASSFYSSGSVRSYEQYF. In DNA form, the CDR3 reads TGTGCCAGCAGTTTTTATAGTAGCGGGAGCGTTAGGTCCTACGAGCAGTACTTC.

This clonotype was seen only a few times. The V and J genes are TRBV6-5 and TRBJ2-1; 10 nucleotides agree with TRBD2. V trimming: 2 bases; J trimming: 2 bases; junction bases outside the gene matches: 0. Germline V lookup: CDR1 MNHEY, CDR2 SVGAGI. The CDR3 runs 15 residues. CDR3 coding DNA: TGTGCCAGCAGTTACACTAGCGGGACCTACAATGAGCAGTTCTTC. This translates into CASSYTSGTYNEQFF.

This clonotype occurred once. A much larger clone differs from this one at a single base, so this may be a read error. Likely a read error: the CDR3 ends without its conserved phenylalanine or tryptophan. The chain couples TRBV6-2 or TRBV6-3 to TRBJ2-5; 8 nucleotides align to TRBD1. Germline V gene lookup returns CDR1 MNHEY and CDR2 SVGEGT. The V segment lost 5 bases and the J segment 5 bases; nucleotides outside the gene matches: 10. The CDR3 covers 15 residues. The CDR3 sequence: CASSKIRGLMETQYS. The CDR3 nucleotides read TGTGCCAGCAGTAAGATCAGGGGGCTGATGGAGACCCAGTACTCC.